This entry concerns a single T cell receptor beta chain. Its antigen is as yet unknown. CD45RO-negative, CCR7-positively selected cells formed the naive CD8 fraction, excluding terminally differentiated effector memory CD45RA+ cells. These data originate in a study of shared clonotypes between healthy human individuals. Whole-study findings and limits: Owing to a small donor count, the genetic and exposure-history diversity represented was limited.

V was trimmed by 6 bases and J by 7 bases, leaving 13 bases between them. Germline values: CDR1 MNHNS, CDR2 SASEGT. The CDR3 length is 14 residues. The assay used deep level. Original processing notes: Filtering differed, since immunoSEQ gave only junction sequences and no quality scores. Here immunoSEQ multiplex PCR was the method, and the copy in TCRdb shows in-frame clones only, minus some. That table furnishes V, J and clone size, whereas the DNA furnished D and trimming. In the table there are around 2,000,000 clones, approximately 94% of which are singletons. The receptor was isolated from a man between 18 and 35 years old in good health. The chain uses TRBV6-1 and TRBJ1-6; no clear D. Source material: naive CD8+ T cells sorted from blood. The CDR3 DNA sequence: TGTGCCAGCAGGGATTTTATGAGCAATTCACCCCTCCACTTT. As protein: CASRDFMSNSPLHF.